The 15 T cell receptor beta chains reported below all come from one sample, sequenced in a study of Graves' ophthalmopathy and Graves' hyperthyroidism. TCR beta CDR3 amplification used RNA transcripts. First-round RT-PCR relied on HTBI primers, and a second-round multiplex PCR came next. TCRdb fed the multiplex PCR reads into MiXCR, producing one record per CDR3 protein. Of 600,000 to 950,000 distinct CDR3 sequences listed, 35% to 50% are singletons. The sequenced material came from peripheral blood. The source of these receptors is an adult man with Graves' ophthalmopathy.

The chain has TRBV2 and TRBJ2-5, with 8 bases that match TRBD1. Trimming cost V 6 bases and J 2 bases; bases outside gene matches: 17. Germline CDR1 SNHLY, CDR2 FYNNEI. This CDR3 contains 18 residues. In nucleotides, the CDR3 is TGTGCCAGCAGCCCCCAAGATTACCGGGACAGGATACAAGAGACCCAGTACTTC. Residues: CASSPQDYRDRIQETQYF.

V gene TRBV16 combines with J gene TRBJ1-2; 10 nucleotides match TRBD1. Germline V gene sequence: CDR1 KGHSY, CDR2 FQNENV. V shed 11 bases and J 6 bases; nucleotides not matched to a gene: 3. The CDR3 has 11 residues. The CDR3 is CAADRGDGYTF. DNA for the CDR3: TGTGCCGCGGACAGGGGGGATGGCTACACCTTC. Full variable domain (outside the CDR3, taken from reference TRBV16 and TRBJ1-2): GEEVAQTPKHLVRGEGQKAKLYCAPIKGHSYVFWYQQVLKNEFKFLISFQNENVFDETGMPKERFSAKCLPNSPCSLEIQATKLEDSAVYFCAADRGDGYTFGSGTRLTVV.

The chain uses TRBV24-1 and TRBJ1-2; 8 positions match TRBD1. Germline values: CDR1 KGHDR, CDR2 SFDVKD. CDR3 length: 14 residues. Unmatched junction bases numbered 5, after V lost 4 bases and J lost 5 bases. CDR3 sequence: CATSENRGRYGYTF. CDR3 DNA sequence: TGTGCCACCAGTGAGAACAGGGGGAGATATGGCTACACCTTC.

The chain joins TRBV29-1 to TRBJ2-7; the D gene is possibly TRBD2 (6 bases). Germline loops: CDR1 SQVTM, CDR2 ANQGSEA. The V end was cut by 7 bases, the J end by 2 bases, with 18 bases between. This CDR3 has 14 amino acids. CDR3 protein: CSGLVQSNPYEQYF. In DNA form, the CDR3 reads TGCAGCGGACTAGTTCAGTCTAACCCCTACGAGCAGTACTTC.

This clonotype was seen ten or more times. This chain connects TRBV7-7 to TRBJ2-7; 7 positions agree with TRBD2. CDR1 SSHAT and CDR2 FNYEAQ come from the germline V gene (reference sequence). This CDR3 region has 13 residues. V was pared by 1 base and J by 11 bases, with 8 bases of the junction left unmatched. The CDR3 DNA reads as TGTGCCAGCAGCTTAGGGACCGGGGGGATAAAGTACTTC. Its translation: CASSLGTGGIKYF.

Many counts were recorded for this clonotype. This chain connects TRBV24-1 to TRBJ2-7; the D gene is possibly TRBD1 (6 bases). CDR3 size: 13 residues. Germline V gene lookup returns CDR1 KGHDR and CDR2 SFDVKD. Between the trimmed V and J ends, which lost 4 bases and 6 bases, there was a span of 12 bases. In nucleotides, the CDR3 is TGTGCCACCAGTGAAACAGGGCTCCCCGAGCAGTACTTC. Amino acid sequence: CATSETGLPEQYF.

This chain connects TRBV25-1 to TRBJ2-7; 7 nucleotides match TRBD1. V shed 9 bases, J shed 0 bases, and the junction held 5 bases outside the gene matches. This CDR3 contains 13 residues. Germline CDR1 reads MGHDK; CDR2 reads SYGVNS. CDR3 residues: CASRTGSSYEQYF. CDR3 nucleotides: TGTGCCAGTCGGACAGGCTCCTCCTACGAGCAGTACTTC.

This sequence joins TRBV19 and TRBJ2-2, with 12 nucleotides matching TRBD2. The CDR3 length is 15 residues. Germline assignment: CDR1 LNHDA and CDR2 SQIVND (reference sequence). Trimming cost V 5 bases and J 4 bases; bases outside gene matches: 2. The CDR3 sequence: CASSLTSGGTGELFF. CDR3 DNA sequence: TGTGCCAGTAGTTTGACTAGCGGGGGCACCGGGGAGCTGTTTTTT.

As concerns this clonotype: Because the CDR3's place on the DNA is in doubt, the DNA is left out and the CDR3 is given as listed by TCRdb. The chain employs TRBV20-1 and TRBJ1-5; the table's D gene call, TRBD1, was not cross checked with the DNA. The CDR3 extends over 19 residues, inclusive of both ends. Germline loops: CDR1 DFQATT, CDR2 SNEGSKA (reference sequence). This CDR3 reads CSVAPGHEQYFGPDTAQHF.

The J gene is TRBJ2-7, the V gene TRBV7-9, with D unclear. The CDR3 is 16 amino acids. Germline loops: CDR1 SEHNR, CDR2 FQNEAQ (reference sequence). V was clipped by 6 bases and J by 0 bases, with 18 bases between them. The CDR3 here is CASSFRMRKSSYEQYF. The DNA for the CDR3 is TGTGCCAGCAGTTTTCGAATGCGCAAAAGCTCCTACGAGCAGTACTTC.

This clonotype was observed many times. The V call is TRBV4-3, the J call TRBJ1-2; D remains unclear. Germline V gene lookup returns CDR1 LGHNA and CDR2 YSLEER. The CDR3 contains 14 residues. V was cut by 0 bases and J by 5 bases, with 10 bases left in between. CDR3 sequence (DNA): TGCGCCAGCAGCCAAGATACTGGAGATTATGGCTACACCTTC. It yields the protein CASSQDTGDYGYTF.

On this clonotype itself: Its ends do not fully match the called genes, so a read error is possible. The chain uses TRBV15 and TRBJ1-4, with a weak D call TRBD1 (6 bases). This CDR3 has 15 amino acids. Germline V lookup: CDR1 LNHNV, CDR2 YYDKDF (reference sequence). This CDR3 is CATSGRQDPNEKLLF. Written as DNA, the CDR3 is TGTGCCACCAGCGGACGACAGGACCCTAATGAAAAACTGCTTTTT.

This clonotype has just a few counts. The CDR3 DNA reads as TGTGCCACCAGTGATCCCAGCGGGGACTACGAGCAGTACTTC. Translation: CATSDPSGDYEQYF. The genes are TRBV24-1 and TRBJ2-7, with 7 bases fitting TRBD2. The CDR3 contains 14 residues. V shed 3 bases and J 3 bases; nucleotides not matched to a gene: 4. Germline V gives CDR1 KGHDR, CDR2 SFDVKD.

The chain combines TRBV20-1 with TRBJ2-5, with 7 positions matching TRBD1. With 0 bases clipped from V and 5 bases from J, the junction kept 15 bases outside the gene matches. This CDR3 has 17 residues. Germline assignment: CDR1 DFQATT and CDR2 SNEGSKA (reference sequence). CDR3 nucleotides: TGCAGTGCTAGAGATTCCTTTCGACAGGGCTCATGGGAGACCCAGTACTTC. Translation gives CSARDSFRQGSWETQYF.

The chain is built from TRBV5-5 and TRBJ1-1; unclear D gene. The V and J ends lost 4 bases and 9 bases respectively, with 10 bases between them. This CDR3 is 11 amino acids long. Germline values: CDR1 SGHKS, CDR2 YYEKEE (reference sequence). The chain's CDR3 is CASSDQVQAFF. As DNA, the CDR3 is TGTGCCAGCAGCGACCAGGTCCAAGCTTTCTTT.